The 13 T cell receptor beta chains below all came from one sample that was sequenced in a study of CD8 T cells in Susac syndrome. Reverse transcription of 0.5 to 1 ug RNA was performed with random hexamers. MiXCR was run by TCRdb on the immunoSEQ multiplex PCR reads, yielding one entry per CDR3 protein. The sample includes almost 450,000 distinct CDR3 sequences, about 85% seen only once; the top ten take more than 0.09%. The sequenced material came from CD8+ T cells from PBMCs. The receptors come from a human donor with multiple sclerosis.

CDR3 bases: TGTGCCAGCAGCCAGGGGACAGGGCTCTCCTACGAGCAGTACTTC. The encoded protein is CASSQGTGLSYEQYF. V usage is TRBV14 and J usage is TRBJ2-7; TRBD1 aligns across 9 bases. The germline gives CDR1 SGHDN, CDR2 FVKESK. This CDR3 region has 15 residues. V shed 3 bases, J shed 0 bases, and the junction held 3 bases outside the gene matches.

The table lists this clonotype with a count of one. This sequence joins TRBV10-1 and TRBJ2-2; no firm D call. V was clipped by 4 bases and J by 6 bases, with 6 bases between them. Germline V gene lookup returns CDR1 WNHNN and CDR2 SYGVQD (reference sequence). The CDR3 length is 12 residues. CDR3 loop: CASSVRPGELFF. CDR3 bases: TGCGCCAGCAGTGTTCGGCCCGGGGAGCTGTTTTTT.

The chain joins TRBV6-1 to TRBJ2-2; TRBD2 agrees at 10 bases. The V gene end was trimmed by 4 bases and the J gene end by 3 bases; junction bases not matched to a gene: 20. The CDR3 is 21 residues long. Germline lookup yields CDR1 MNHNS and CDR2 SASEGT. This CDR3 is CASSADRAPGTSEAYTGELFF. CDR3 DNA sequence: TGTGCCAGCAGTGCGGACAGGGCCCCCGGGACTAGCGAGGCCTACACCGGGGAGCTGTTTTTT.

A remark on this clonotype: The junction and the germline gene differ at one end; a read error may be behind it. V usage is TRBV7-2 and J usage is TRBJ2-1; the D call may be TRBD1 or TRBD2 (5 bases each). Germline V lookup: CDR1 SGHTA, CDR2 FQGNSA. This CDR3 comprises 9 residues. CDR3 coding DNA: TGTGCCAGCAGCTTAGTCGGGGCCTTC. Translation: CASSLVGAF.

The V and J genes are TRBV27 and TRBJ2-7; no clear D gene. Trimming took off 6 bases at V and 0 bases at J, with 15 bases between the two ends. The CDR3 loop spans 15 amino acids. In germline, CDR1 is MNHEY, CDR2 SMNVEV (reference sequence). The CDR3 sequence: CASSRPGQSSYEQYF. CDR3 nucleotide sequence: TGTGCCAGCAGCCGACCCGGGCAGAGCTCCTACGAGCAGTACTTC.

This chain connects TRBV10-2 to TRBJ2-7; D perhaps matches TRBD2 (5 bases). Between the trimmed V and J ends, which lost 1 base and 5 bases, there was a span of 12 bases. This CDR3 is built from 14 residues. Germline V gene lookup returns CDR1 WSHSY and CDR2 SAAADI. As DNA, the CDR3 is TGCGCCAGCAGTGAGTACCGAGGGAACGACGAGCAGTACTTC. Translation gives CASSEYRGNDEQYF.

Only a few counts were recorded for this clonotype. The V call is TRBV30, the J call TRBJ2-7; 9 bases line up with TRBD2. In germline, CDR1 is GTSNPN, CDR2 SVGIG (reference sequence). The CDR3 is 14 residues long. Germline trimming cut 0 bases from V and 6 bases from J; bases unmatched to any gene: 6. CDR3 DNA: TGTGCCTGGAGTGTACCGGGACTAGCAGGCGAGCAGTACTTC. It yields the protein CAWSVPGLAGEQYF.

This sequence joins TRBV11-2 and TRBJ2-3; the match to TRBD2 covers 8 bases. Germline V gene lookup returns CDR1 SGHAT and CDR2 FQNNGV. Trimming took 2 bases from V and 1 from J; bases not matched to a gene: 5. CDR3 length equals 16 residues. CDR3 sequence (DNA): TGTGCCAGCAGCTTACCTTTCGGGGGGGGCACAGATACGCAGTATTTT. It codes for CASSLPFGGGTDTQYF.

CDR3 loop: CASSLLGTESNQPQHF. CDR3 DNA sequence: TGTGCCAGCAGTTTATTAGGCACAGAAAGCAATCAGCCCCAGCATTTT. The V and J genes are TRBV27 and TRBJ1-5; D is unclear. CDR3 size: 16 residues. Per germline, CDR1 MNHEY and CDR2 SMNVEV (reference sequence). V dropped 1 base and J dropped 1 base, with 11 bases sitting between them.

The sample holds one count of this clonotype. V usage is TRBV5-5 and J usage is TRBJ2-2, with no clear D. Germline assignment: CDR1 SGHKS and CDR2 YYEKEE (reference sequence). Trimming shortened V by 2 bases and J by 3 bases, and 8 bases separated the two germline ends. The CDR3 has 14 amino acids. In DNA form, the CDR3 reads TGTGCCAGCAGCTTTTTCGCTGACACCGGGGAGCTGTTTTTT. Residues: CASSFFADTGELFF.

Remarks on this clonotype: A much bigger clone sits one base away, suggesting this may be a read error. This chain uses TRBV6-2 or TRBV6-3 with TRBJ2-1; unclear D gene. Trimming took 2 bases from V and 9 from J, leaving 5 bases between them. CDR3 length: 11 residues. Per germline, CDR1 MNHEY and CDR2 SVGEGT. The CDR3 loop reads CASSYGIEQFF. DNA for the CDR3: TGTGCCAGCAGTTACGGCATTGAGCAGTTCTTC.

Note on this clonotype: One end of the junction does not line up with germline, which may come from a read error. As DNA, the CDR3 is TGTGCCAGTAGTCTCGGTGGGGACAGACTTAACCATGGCTACACCTTC. This encodes CASSLGGDRLNHGYTF. J is TRBJ1-2 and V is TRBV19, with 7 bases fitting TRBD1. CDR3 length equals 16 residues. Germline-derived CDR1 and CDR2 are LNHDA and SQIVND (reference sequence).

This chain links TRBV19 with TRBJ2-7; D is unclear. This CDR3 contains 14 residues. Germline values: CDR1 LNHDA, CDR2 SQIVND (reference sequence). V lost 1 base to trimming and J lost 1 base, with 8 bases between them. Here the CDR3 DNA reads TGTGCCAGTAGTATAGGGGCATCTTCCTACGAGCAGTACTTC. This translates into CASSIGASSYEQYF.